Following are 25 T cell receptor beta chains from one sample sequenced in a study of T cell repertoires in cytomegalovirus infection. In TCRdb, the reads were re-called with MiXCR into one record per CDR3 protein. Found here are roughly 180,000 distinct CDR3 sequences, approximately 28% of them singletons; the top ten hold approximately 31%. The specimen sequenced was PBMCs. The receptors originated from a human donor in good health (CMV status not recorded). Some clones in this sample may be carry-over from other donors' samples.

This clonotype was observed a few times. The chain couples TRBV6-2 or TRBV6-3 to TRBJ2-7; TRBD1 is a possible D gene (5 bases). Germline V CDR1 and CDR2: MNHEY, SVGEGT. Deletions cut 0 bases from V and 3 bases from J, with 9 bases between. The CDR3 length is 14 residues. The CDR3 DNA sequence: TGTGCCAGCAGTTACTCGACCGACAGCTACGAGCAGTACTTC. Translation gives CASSYSTDSYEQYF.

The V gene is TRBV12-3 or TRBV12-4, the J gene TRBJ2-7, with D unresolved. CDR3 length: 14 amino acids. Trimming cost V 3 bases and J 3 bases, with 12 bases left between them. CDR3 sequence (DNA): TGTGCCAGCAGTTTTAATGCCTCAATCTACGAGCAGTACTTC. Its translation: CASSFNASIYEQYF.

This clonotype was detected ten times or more. The chain combines TRBV29-1 with TRBJ2-3; the D gene could be TRBD1 or TRBD2 (7 bases each). Germline lookup yields CDR1 SQVTM and CDR2 ANQGSEA. Trimming removed 4 bases from V and 0 bases from J, with 14 bases in between. This CDR3 spans 15 amino acids. Here the CDR3 reads CSVVGGGQSTDTQYF. The CDR3 coding sequence is TGCAGCGTTGTAGGGGGGGGACAGAGCACAGATACGCAGTATTTT.

The J gene is TRBJ2-1, the V gene TRBV3-1, with a possible D match to TRBD2 (5 bases). The CDR3 has 13 amino acids. V was cut by 8 bases and J by 4 bases, with 12 bases left in between. Germline V lookup: CDR1 LGHDT, CDR2 YNNKEL (reference sequence). The CDR3 region has the DNA TGTGCCAGCGCACCAGGACTGTACAATGAGCAGTTCTTC. It encodes CASAPGLYNEQFF.

The CDR3 is CASSVAGLNTEAFF. The CDR3 DNA is TGTGCCAGCAGCGTGGCTGGGTTGAACACTGAAGCTTTCTTT. The chain employs TRBV9 and TRBJ1-1; no firm D call. The ends were cut back, 2 bases at V and 0 bases at J, with 8 bases in the middle. Germline CDR1 SGDLS, CDR2 YYNGEE. The CDR3 is made up of 14 amino acids.

This rearrangement joins TRBV6-8 to TRBJ1-2, with D hard to call. The CDR3 totals 15 residues. Per the germline V gene, CDR1 is MNHGY and CDR2 is SAAAGT. V lost 0 bases and J lost 2, with 10 bases in between. The CDR3: CASSYSHRRNYGYTF. The DNA of the CDR3 is TGTGCCAGCAGTTACTCTCACCGCCGGAACTATGGCTACACCTTC.

This clonotype was detected ten times or more. This sequence joins TRBV7-2 and TRBJ1-5; 12 nucleotides align to TRBD1. This CDR3 is 15 amino acids long. Unmatched junction bases numbered 5, after V lost 5 bases and J lost 6 bases. The germline V gene encodes CDR1 SGHTA and CDR2 FQGNSA. As DNA, the CDR3 is TGTGCCAGCAGCCTGGGACAGGGGGCGAGTCAGCCCCAGCATTTT. It translates to CASSLGQGASQPQHF.

This clonotype was counted many times. J is TRBJ1-5 and V is TRBV7-2; D remains ambiguous. V lost 0 bases to trimming and J lost 3 bases, with 9 bases between them. The CDR3 runs 15 residues. Germline V gives CDR1 SGHTA, CDR2 FQGNSA. CDR3 amino acids: CASSLARSHNQPQHF. The CDR3 DNA follows: TGTGCCAGCAGCTTAGCGAGGAGTCACAATCAGCCCCAGCATTTT. Together with reference TRBV7-2 and TRBJ1-5, the CDR3 gives the full variable domain: GAGVSQSPSNKVTEKGKDVELRCDPISGHTALYWYRQSLGQGLEFLIYFQGNSAPDKSGLPSDRFSAERTGGSVSTLTIQRTQQEDSAVYLCASSLARSHNQPQHFGDGTRLSIL.

This clonotype was counted a few times. Here the CDR3 DNA reads TGTGCCAGCAGTTTATCGGGGGCGTATGGCTACACCTTC. This gives the protein CASSLSGAYGYTF. This chain links TRBV27 with TRBJ1-2; a weak D match, TRBD1 (6 bases). Between the trimmed V and J ends, which lost 0 bases and 5 bases, there was a span of 7 bases. Germline values: CDR1 MNHEY, CDR2 SMNVEV (reference sequence). There are 13 residues in the CDR3.

The CDR3 reads CATSRGDRGHNGELFF. In DNA form, the CDR3 reads TGTGCCACCAGCAGAGGGGACAGGGGGCATAACGGGGAGCTGTTTTTT. V gene TRBV15 combines with J gene TRBJ2-2, with 12 bases that match TRBD1. This CDR3 contains 16 residues. Per the germline V gene, CDR1 is LNHNV and CDR2 is YYDKDF (reference sequence). V was clipped by 1 base and J by 7 bases; unmatched bases: 4.

This clonotype was picked up a small number of times. This chain joins TRBV14 and TRBJ1-4, with TRBD1 matching 8 bases. Germline V gene data show CDR1 as SGHDN and CDR2 as FVKESK. Unmatched junction bases numbered 6, after V lost 3 bases and J lost 6 bases. The CDR3 covers 15 residues. The CDR3 sequence is CASSQVRGLDEKLFF. CDR3 sequence (DNA): TGTGCCAGCAGCCAGGTCAGGGGGCTTGATGAAAAACTGTTTTTT. The full variable domain, in which reference TRBV14 and TRBJ1-4 provide the parts outside the CDR3, is EAGVTQFPSHSVIEKGQTVTLRCDPISGHDNLYWYRRVMGKEIKFLLHFVKESKQDESGMPNNRFLAERTGGTYSTLKVQPAELEDSGVYFCASSQVRGLDEKLFFGSGTQLSVL.

This clonotype has more than one count but fewer than ten. The CDR3 loop is CASSPHPRLAGGDTQYF. The CDR3 DNA reads as TGTGCCAGCAGCCCCCACCCGCGACTAGCGGGGGGCGATACGCAGTATTTT. The J gene is TRBJ2-3, the V gene TRBV7-9; 13 bases align to TRBD2. The CDR3 consists of 17 residues. The germline gives CDR1 SEHNR, CDR2 FQNEAQ (reference sequence). V was pared by 5 bases and J by 6 bases, with 11 bases of the junction left unmatched.

V is TRBV7-6 and J is TRBJ2-2, with TRBD1 as a possible D gene (6 bases). Per germline, CDR1 SGHVS and CDR2 FNYEAQ. The V and J ends lost 4 bases and 2 bases respectively, with 11 bases between them. CDR3 size: 15 residues. CDR3 bases: TGTGCCAGCAGCTACTCGGGACACAACACCGGGGAGCTGTTTTTT. The encoded protein is CASSYSGHNTGELFF.

The V and J genes are TRBV10-3 and TRBJ2-3; 8 bases align to TRBD2. Germline lookup yields CDR1 ENHRY and CDR2 SYGVKD. Trimming cost V 2 bases and J 0 bases; bases outside gene matches: 4. The CDR3 has 16 residues. DNA for the CDR3: TGTGCCATCAGTGAGGAGCGGGGGCCCAGCACAGATACGCAGTATTTT. It codes for CAISEERGPSTDTQYF.

Note on this clonotype: The junction departs from germline at one end; a sequencing error may be responsible. The J gene is TRBJ2-1, the V gene TRBV20-1, with 11 bases aligning to TRBD2. The germline CDR1 and CDR2 sequences are DFQATT and SNEGSKA (reference sequence). The CDR3 is 18 amino acids. Here the CDR3 reads CSARGVAGGPNSYKEQFF. The CDR3, as DNA: TGCAGTGCTAGAGGTGTAGCGGGGGGGCCTAACTCCTACAAGGAGCAGTTCTTC.

This chain connects TRBV4-1 to TRBJ2-7; D might be TRBD1 (5 bases). V was pared by 4 bases and J by 2 bases, with 9 bases between. The CDR3 is 13 amino acids. Germline loops: CDR1 MGHRA, CDR2 YSYEKL. CDR3 loop: CASSPTGAYEQYF. The CDR3 coding sequence is TGCGCCAGCAGCCCTACAGGAGCCTACGAGCAGTACTTC.

This chain links TRBV5-6 with TRBJ2-1; TRBD2 agrees at 8 bases. The length of the CDR3 is 14 residues. V gave up 4 bases and J gave up 2 bases; unmatched junction bases: 2. CDR1 is SGHDT, CDR2 YYEEEE, per germline. CDR3: CASSPGGAYNEQFF. The CDR3 DNA reads TGTGCCAGCAGCCCGGGGGGGGCCTACAATGAGCAGTTCTTC.

This clonotype was seen more than once but under ten times. This chain links TRBV7-2 with TRBJ2-3; D is ambiguous. Germline V gene sequence: CDR1 SGHTA, CDR2 FQGNSA. The CDR3 runs 14 residues. The V gene lost 3 bases and the J gene lost 0 bases, with 7 bases spanning the gap. The CDR3 bases are TGTGCCAGCAGCTTGAGACCTAGCACAGATACGCAGTATTTT. Translation gives CASSLRPSTDTQYF.

This clonotype was found many times. This chain joins TRBV7-2 and TRBJ1-2, with 7 bases matching TRBD1. From germline, CDR1 is SGHTA and CDR2 FQGNSA. V shed 6 bases, J shed 4 bases, and the junction held 23 bases outside the gene matches. The CDR3 contains 19 residues. In nucleotides, the CDR3 is TGTGCCAGCAGTCAAACCCCGAAGACAGGGAGGGAGGGGTTCTATGGCTACACCTTC. Amino acids: CASSQTPKTGREGFYGYTF.

J is TRBJ1-1 and V is TRBV6-5; D gene uncertain. Germline CDR1 and CDR2: MNHEY and SVGAGI. Trimming pared 4 bases from V and 2 bases from J, leaving 8 bases between. The CDR3 covers 13 residues. In nucleotides, the CDR3 is TGTGCCAGCAGTTGGGATAGTAACACTGAAGCTTTCTTT. This codes for CASSWDSNTEAFF.

This clonotype was detected many times. The gene calls are TRBV7-2 and TRBJ2-7; TRBD2 agrees at 8 bases. The V gene end was trimmed by 4 bases and the J gene end by 6 bases; junction bases not matched to a gene: 8. The CDR3 runs to 14 residues. Per germline, CDR1 SGHTA and CDR2 FQGNSA. The chain's CDR3 is CASSSWTSSREQYF. The CDR3 DNA sequence: TGTGCCAGCAGCTCTTGGACTAGCTCTCGCGAGCAGTACTTC.

The V gene is TRBV5-6, the J gene TRBJ2-7; 10 bases fit TRBD1. CDR1 and CDR2 from the germline V gene are SGHDT and YYEEEE. The CDR3 contains 16 residues. The V gene end was trimmed by 4 bases and the J gene end by 2 bases; junction bases not matched to a gene: 9. CDR3 in amino acids: CASSERTGGFPYEQYF. The CDR3, as DNA: TGTGCCAGCAGCGAACGGACAGGGGGGTTTCCCTACGAGCAGTACTTC.

The V gene is TRBV6-8, the J gene TRBJ1-5; perhaps TRBD1 as D (6 bases). The length of the CDR3 is 14 residues. V was cut by 11 bases and J by 4 bases, with 18 bases left in between. Germline CDR1 and CDR2: MNHGY and SAAAGT. CDR3 loop: CALSPGTRNQPQHF. CDR3 sequence (DNA): TGTGCCCTTTCCCCCGGGACAAGAAATCAGCCCCAGCATTTT.

This clonotype was seen more than once but under ten times. This rearrangement joins TRBV6-2 or TRBV6-3 to TRBJ2-7, with 7 bases fitting TRBD1. This CDR3 has 14 amino acids. The trim removed 8 bases at V and 1 base at J, leaving 8 bases unmatched. CDR1 and CDR2 from the germline V gene are MNHEY and SVGEGT. The CDR3 DNA follows: TGTGCCAGCCTCCGGGACAGTGTATCCTACGAGCAGTACTTC. Its translation: CASLRDSVSYEQYF.

The chain has TRBV5-6 and TRBJ2-7; D perhaps matches TRBD1 (6 bases). The germline gives CDR1 SGHDT, CDR2 YYEEEE. Trimming shortened V by 4 bases and J by 0 bases, and 11 bases separated the two germline ends. CDR3 size: 14 residues. This chain's CDR3 is CASSPGTLSYEQYF. The CDR3 DNA is TGTGCCAGCAGCCCCGGGACACTCTCCTACGAGCAGTACTTC.